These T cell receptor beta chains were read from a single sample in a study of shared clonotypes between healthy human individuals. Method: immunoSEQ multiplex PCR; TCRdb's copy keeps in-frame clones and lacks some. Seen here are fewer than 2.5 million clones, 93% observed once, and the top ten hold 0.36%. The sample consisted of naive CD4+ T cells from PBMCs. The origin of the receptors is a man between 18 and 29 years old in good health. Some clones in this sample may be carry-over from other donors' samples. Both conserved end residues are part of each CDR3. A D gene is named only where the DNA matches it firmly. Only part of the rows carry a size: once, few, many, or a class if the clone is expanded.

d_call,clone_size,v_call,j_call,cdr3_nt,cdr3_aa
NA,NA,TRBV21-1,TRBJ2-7,TGTGCCAGCAGCAAAAGGCTAGCGGGAGATGAGTCCTACGAGCAGTACTTC,CASSKRLAGDESYEQYF
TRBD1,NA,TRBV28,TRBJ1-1,TGTGCCAGCTCGCCGGCAGGGGGCTTGAACACTGAAGCTTTCTTT,CASSPAGGLNTEAFF
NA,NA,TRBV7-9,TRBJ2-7,TGTGCCAGCAGCTTAGGTCAGGTGGACTACGAGCAGTACTTC,CASSLGQVDYEQYF
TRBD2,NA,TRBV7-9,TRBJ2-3,TGTGCCAGCAGCTCTTGGGGACTAGCGGGAGAACGGGATACGCAGTATTTT,CASSSWGLAGERDTQYF
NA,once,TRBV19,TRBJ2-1,TGTGCCAGTAGGAGCCAGGGTAGGAATGAGCAGTTCTTC,CASRSQGRNEQFF
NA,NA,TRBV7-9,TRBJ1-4,TGTGCCAGCAGCCCCGGCGCTGGCACTAATGAAAAACTGTTTTTT,CASSPGAGTNEKLFF
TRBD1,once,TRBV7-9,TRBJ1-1,TGTGCCAGCAGCTTAGGGGGGACAGGGAACACTGAAGCTTTCTTT,CASSLGGTGNTEAFF
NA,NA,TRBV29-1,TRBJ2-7,TGCAGCGTTGACAGGGCAGGTAACGAGCAGTACTTC,CSVDRAGNEQYF
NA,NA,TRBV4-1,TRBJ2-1,TGCGCCAGCAGCCGGGCTTGGCGAGAGCAGTTCTTC,CASSRAWREQFF
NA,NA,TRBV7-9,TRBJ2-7,TGTGCCAGCAGCTTATTTCCCGGGGGCGAGCAGTACTTC,CASSLFPGGEQYF
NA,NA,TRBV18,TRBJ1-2,TGTGCCAGCTCACCATCAGCCGGGGGGCTGGAGAATGGCTACACCTTC,CASSPSAGGLENGYTF
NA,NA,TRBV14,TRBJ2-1,TGTGCCAGCAGCCCTTTCGGGGGCGGGAGAGGGCCCTACAATGAGCAGTTCTTC,CASSPFGGGRGPYNEQFF
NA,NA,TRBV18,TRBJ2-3,TGTGCCAGCATATACACAGATACGCAGTATTTT,CASIYTDTQYF
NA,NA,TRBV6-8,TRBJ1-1,TGTGCCAGCAGTTACTCACTCCCGAACACTGAAGCTTTCTTT,CASSYSLPNTEAFF
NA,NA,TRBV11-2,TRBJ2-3,TGTGCCAGCAGCCCGAACCACAGAGAAACTAGCACAGATACGCAGTATTTT,CASSPNHRETSTDTQYF
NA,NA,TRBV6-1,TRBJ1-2,TGTGCCGGTCAAGCAGTGACGGAAAATAACTATGGCTACACCTTC,CAGQAVTENNYGYTF
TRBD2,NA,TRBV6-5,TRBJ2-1,TGTGCCAGCAGTTACCCGACTAGCGGGAGACAGTTCTTC,CASSYPTSGRQFF
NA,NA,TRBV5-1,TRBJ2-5,TGCGCCAGCAGCCTAGGGGTGGGGGAGACCCAGTACTTC,CASSLGVGETQYF
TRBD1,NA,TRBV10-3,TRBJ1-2,TGTGCCATCAGTGAGTCGATAGGGGACAGGGGGCATGGCTACACCTTC,CAISESIGDRGHGYTF
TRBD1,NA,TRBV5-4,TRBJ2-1,TGTGCCAGCAGCTTGGGGGTGGGACAGGGAACCTACAATGAGCAGTTCTTC,CASSLGVGQGTYNEQFF
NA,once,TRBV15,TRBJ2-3,TGTGCCACCAGCAGAGGAAATAGTGGCGATACGCAGTATTTT,CATSRGNSGDTQYF
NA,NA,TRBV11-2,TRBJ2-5,TGTGCCAGCAGCCTGGGACTCCAAGAGACCCAGTACTTC,CASSLGLQETQYF
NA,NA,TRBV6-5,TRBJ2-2,TGTGCCAGCAGAAGCCTCCATAACACCGGGGAGCTGTTTTTT,CASRSLHNTGELFF
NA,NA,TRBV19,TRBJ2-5,TGTGCCAGTAGTACGACGCGGGGCAGGGACGTGGAGACCCAGTACTTC,CASSTTRGRDVETQYF
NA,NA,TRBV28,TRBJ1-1,TGTGCCAGTTCCTCCGGAGAGGGGGGATGGAACACTGAAGCTTTCTTT,CASSSGEGGWNTEAFF
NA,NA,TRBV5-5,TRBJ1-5,TGTGCCAGCCGTCTGCGGGCCGATAGCAATCAGCCCCAGCATTTT,CASRLRADSNQPQHF
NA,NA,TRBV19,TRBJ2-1,TGTGCCAGTAGCAGACTGGACTCCTACAATGAGCAGTTCTTC,CASSRLDSYNEQFF
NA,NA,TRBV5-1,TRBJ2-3,TGCGCCAGCAGCTTGGGCAGGGAAACAGATACGCAGTATTTT,CASSLGRETDTQYF
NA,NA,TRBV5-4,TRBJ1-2,TGTGCCAGCAGCTTAGGGGCACGGACAGCTAACTATGGCTACACCTTC,CASSLGARTANYGYTF
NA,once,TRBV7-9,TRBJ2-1,TGTGCCAGCAGCCCCAACTTGGGACTCACAAGCTCCTATAATGAGCAGTTCTTC,CASSPNLGLTSSYNEQFF
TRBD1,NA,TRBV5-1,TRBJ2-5,TGCGCCAGCAGCATAGGGACAGACAAACAAGAGACCCAGTACTTC,CASSIGTDKQETQYF
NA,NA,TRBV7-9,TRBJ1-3,TGTGCCAGCAGCAAACGGTCAGGGTCCTCTGGAAACACCATATATTTT,CASSKRSGSSGNTIYF
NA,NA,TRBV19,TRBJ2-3,TGTGCCAGTAGTATTTCCCCACCAGATACGCAGTATTTT,CASSISPPDTQYF
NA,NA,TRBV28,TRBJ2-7,TGTGCCAGCAGGAGGACTACCCCCTACGAGCAGTACTTC,CASRRTTPYEQYF
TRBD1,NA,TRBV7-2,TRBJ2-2,TGTGCCAGCAGCTTAGAACTAACAGGGGGTGGCGGGGAGCTGTTTTTT,CASSLELTGGGGELFF
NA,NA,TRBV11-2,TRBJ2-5,TGTGCCAGCAGCTTAAACAGGGCAGGGAGTTCCGAGACCCAGTACTTC,CASSLNRAGSSETQYF
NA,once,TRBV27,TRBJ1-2,TGTGCCAGCAGTTCCCTCACAGGGCTTGGCTACACCTTC,CASSSLTGLGYTF
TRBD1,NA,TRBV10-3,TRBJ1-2,TGTGCCATCACCGCGGGACAGCCCTTAAGGGGCTACACCTTC,CAITAGQPLRGYTF
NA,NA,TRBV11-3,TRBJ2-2,TGTGCCAGCAGCCTCACACAGGGTCGGGGCACCGGGGAGCTGTTTTTT,CASSLTQGRGTGELFF
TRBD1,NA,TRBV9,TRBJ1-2,TGTGCCAGCAGCAGCTTGGGACAGGAATATGGCTACACCTTC,CASSSLGQEYGYTF
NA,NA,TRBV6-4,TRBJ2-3,TGTGCCAGCAGCCGGACACCGAGCACAGATACGCAGTATTTT,CASSRTPSTDTQYF
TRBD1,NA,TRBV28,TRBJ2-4,TGTGCCAGCAGTAGCCGATCCGGACAGGTCGGGATTCAGTACTTC,CASSSRSGQVGIQYF
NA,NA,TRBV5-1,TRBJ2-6,TGCGCCAGCGGTATGGGATCCTCTGGGGCCAACGTCCTGACTTTC,CASGMGSSGANVLTF
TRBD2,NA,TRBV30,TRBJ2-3,TGTGCCTGGAGGGTAGCGGGAGGGCGGGGTACGCAGTATTTT,CAWRVAGGRGTQYF
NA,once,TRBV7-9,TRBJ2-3,TGTGCCAGCAGCCGGGGTTCGTTCGGCACAGCCACAGATACGCAGTATTTT,CASSRGSFGTATDTQYF
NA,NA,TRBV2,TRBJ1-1,TGTGCCAGCCTCCCGTTGAACACTGAAGCTTTCTTT,CASLPLNTEAFF
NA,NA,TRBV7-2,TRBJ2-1,TGTGCCAGCACCAGAAGAGGGGGGTCTGGGCAGAACAATGAGCAGTTCTTC,CASTRRGGSGQNNEQFF
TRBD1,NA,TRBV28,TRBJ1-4,TGTGCCAGCAGCCAGAGTAAGGGGGCAGCGACTAATGAAAAACTGTTTTTT,CASSQSKGAATNEKLFF
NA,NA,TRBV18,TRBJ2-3,TGTGCCAGCTCCACAGATACGCAGTATTTT,CASSTDTQYF
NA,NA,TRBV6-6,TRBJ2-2,TGTGCCAGCAGTCCAGGGGGGGCCATCGGCCTGTTTTTT,CASSPGGAIGLFF
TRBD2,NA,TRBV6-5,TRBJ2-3,TGTGCCAGCAAGCGGGAGGGAACAGATACGCAGTATTTT,CASKREGTDTQYF
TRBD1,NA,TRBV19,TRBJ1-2,TGTGCCAGTACTCGACCAGGGGACAGAGCGATTGTTAACTATGGCTACACCTTC,CASTRPGDRAIVNYGYTF
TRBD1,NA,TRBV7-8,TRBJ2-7,TGTGCCAGCAGGTCTAGACAGGGGCAATCCTACGAGCAGTACTTC,CASRSRQGQSYEQYF
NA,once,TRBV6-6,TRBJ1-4,TGTGCCAGCACCGGAAAACCAACTAATGAAAAACTGTTTTTT,CASTGKPTNEKLFF
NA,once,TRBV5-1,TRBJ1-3,TGCGCCAGCAGCTTGGTGGGCGCGGACACCATATATTTT,CASSLVGADTIYF
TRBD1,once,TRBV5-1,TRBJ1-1,TGCGCCAGCACCCCCGGGGCCCTCGGGACAGGGGAGAACACTGAAGCTTTCTTT,CASTPGALGTGENTEAFF
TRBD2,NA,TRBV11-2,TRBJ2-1,TGTGCCAGCAGATGGCGGGAGGAGGGGTACAATGAGCAGTTCTTC,CASRWREEGYNEQFF
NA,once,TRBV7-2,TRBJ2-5,TGTGCCAGCAGCTTAGTAATTTTGCGGGAAGAGACCCAGTACTTC,CASSLVILREETQYF
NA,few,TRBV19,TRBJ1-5,TGTGCCACCCGGGGGGGGCCGGGTCAGCCCCAGCATTTT,CATRGGPGQPQHF
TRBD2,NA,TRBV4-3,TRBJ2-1,TGCGCCAGCAGCCGCGGACTAGCGGGGTTGGAATACAATGAGCAGTTCTTC,CASSRGLAGLEYNEQFF